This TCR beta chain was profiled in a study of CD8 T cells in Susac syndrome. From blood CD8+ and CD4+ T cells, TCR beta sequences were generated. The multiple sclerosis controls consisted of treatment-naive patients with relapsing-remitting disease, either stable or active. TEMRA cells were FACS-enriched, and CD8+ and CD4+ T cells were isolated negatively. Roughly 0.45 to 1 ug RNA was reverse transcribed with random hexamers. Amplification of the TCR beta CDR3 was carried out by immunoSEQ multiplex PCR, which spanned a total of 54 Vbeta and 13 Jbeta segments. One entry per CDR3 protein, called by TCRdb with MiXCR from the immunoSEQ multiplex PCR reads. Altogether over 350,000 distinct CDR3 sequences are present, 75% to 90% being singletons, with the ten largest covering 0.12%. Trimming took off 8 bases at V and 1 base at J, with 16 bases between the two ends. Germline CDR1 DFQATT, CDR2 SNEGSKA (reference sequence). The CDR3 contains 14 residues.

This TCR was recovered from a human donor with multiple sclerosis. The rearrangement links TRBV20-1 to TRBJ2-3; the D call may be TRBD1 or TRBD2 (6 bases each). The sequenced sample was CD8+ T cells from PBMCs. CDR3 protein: CSYPGGVGTDTQYF. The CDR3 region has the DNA TGCAGTTACCCCGGGGGCGTTGGCACAGATACGCAGTATTTT.